These 14 T cell receptor beta chains share one sample of origin, sequenced in a study of Ad26.COV2.S vaccination and SARS-CoV-2 variants. Libraries were prepared by immunoSEQ multiplex PCR; TCRdb keeps only in-frame clonotypes and omits some of them. The sample lists about 350,000 clones, under 95% occurring once. Here the sequenced sample was peripheral blood, taken after recovery from COVID-19. The receptors here all came from a human donor who had recovered from COVID-19.

The CDR3 nucleotides are TGTGCCAGCAGTTTTGGGACAGGGGTCGAGCAGTTCTTC. Translating gives CASSFGTGVEQFF. The chain recombines TRBV27 with TRBJ2-1, with TRBD1 identical over 10 bases. The V gene's germline CDR1 is MNHEY and CDR2 SMNVEV (reference sequence). The CDR3 totals 13 residues. V lost 3 bases and J lost 10; bases outside the gene matches: 3.

V and J are TRBV6-2 or TRBV6-3 and TRBJ1-1; D is unresolved. V lost 3 bases and J 3 bases, leaving 8 bases between the germline ends. CDR1 is MNHEY and CDR2 is SVGEGT in the germline V gene. The length of the CDR3 is 13 residues. CDR3 in amino acids: CASSYLADTEAFF. DNA of the CDR3: TGTGCCAGCAGTTATCTGGCGGACACTGAAGCTTTCTTT.

V and J are TRBV5-1 and TRBJ2-3; 8 nucleotides match TRBD2. V gave up 0 bases and J gave up 4 bases; unmatched junction bases: 4. This CDR3 spans 15 amino acids. Germline CDR1 reads SGHRS; CDR2 reads YFSETQ. CDR3 DNA: TGCGCCAGCAGCTTGGAGGCGGGGGGAGCAGATACGCAGTATTTT. The encoded protein is CASSLEAGGADTQYF.

The J gene is TRBJ1-2, the V gene TRBV11-2; D unclear. Germline values: CDR1 SGHAT, CDR2 FQNNGV. The CDR3 length is 14 residues. Trimming shortened V by 5 bases and J by 1 base, and 11 bases separated the two germline ends. CDR3 DNA sequence: TGTGCCAGCAGCCCAGCGCCAAATAACTATGGCTACACCTTC. Translating it yields CASSPAPNNYGYTF.

This clone was seen just once. V and J are TRBV5-1 and TRBJ2-1, with TRBD1 matching 7 bases. The CDR3 covers 17 residues. The junction had 9 bases not matched to a gene; V was cut back by 3 bases and J by 0 bases. Germline CDR1 is SGHRS and CDR2 is YFSETQ. CDR3 DNA: TGCGCCAGCAGCTCGCCGACAGGGTCTAGCTCCTACAATGAGCAGTTCTTC. Protein product: CASSSPTGSSSYNEQFF.

This chain links TRBV10-1 with TRBJ2-3; D uncertain. Germline values: CDR1 WNHNN, CDR2 SYGVQD (reference sequence). CDR3 length: 14 amino acids. V lost 0 bases and J 1 base, leaving 5 bases between the germline ends. This CDR3 reads CASSESPGTDTQYF. The CDR3 DNA reads TGCGCCAGCAGTGAGTCCCCCGGCACAGATACGCAGTATTTT.

V is TRBV6-2 or TRBV6-3 and J is TRBJ1-4; no definite D call. CDR3 size: 16 residues. CDR1 MNHEY and CDR2 SVGEGT come from the germline V gene. Trimming removed 0 bases at V and 6 bases at J, with 14 bases between. CDR3 residues: CASSYSRPTADEKLFF. CDR3 nucleotide sequence: TGTGCCAGCAGTTACTCGAGGCCTACCGCTGATGAAAAACTGTTTTTT.

The chain has TRBV4-1 and TRBJ1-5; weak D call: TRBD1 (6 bases). Trimming left V 2 bases short and J 5 bases short, with 7 bases between. This CDR3 region has 13 residues. Per germline, CDR1 MGHRA and CDR2 YSYEKL. As DNA, the CDR3 is TGCGCCAGCAGCCAAAGGGGGTATCAGCCCCAGCATTTT. Translating gives CASSQRGYQPQHF.

This chain joins TRBV4-3 and TRBJ2-2; 7 bases match TRBD1. Germline V gene sequence: CDR1 LGHNA, CDR2 YSLEER. The CDR3 extends over 15 amino acids. The junction had 10 bases not matched to a gene; V was cut back by 7 bases and J by 5 bases. CDR3 region: CASTSGTDHTGELFF. CDR3 bases: TGCGCCAGCACCTCCGGGACAGACCATACCGGGGAGCTGTTTTTT.

CDR3 DNA: TGTGCCAGCAGCCTGCGGGGACAGGGGACCTACGAGCAGTACTTC. It translates to CASSLRGQGTYEQYF. The genes are TRBV3-1 (or the pseudogene TRBV3-2) and TRBJ2-7; 10 bases are shared with TRBD1. The CDR3 runs to 15 residues. V was clipped by 4 bases and J by 2 bases; unmatched bases: 5. Germline assignment: CDR1 LGHDT and CDR2 YNNKEL (reference sequence).

Comments on this clone: Because the CDR3's place on the DNA is in doubt, the DNA is left out and the CDR3 is given as listed by TCRdb. V gene TRBV19 combines with J gene TRBJ2-7. The CDR3 sequence runs 14 residues, both termini included. CDR1 is LNHDA, CDR2 SQIVND, per germline (reference sequence). CDR3 loop: CASSFGPGSYEQCF.

The chain couples TRBV6-6 to TRBJ2-7; D possibly matches TRBD1 or TRBD2 (5 bases each). Germline V gene sequence: CDR1 MNHNY, CDR2 SVGAGI (reference sequence). The CDR3 spans 14 residues. Trimming stripped 5 bases from V and 3 bases from J, with 14 bases between. CDR3: CASSNGAPLYEQYF. CDR3 nucleotide sequence: TGTGCCAGCAGTAACGGGGCGCCCCTCTACGAGCAGTACTTC.

This chain links TRBV11-2 with TRBJ2-3; 11 nucleotides match TRBD1. This CDR3 is built from 16 residues. The V and J ends lost 5 bases and 1 base, in that order; junction bases with no gene match: 5. CDR1 is SGHAT, CDR2 FQNNGV, per germline. The CDR3 sequence is CASSLGQGAGTDTQYF. Written as DNA, the CDR3 is TGTGCCAGCAGCCTCGGACAGGGGGCAGGCACAGATACGCAGTATTTT.

The V call is TRBV18, the J call TRBJ2-3; 10 nucleotides agree with TRBD2. The CDR3 spans 16 residues. CDR1 is KGHSH, CDR2 LQKENI, per germline. The J segment lost 3 bases and the V segment lost 6 bases, leaving 9 bases of the junction unmatched. CDR3 loop: CASSWTSGSLTDTQYF. The CDR3 nucleotides read TGTGCCAGCTCCTGGACTAGCGGATCACTAACAGATACGCAGTATTTT.